This TCR beta chain stems from a study of PD-L1 blockade in urothelial cancer. Turning to the study itself: Investigators checked blood 3 weeks (second dose) and 6 weeks after treatment start. The study recovered a median of roughly 140,000 T cells per blood sample. Study-level findings and limits: Durable-benefit patients showed greater tumor-associated blood clone expansion at 3 weeks.

The V end lost 5 bases, the J end lost 1 base, and 13 bases lay between the germline ends. The CDR3 extends over 15 amino acids. The V gene's germline CDR1 is MNHEY and CDR2 SMNVEV (reference sequence). Synthetic TCR analog templates were spiked into all PCRs individually. TCRdb's table, derived via immunoSEQ multiplex PCR, lists solely in-frame clones and lacks some. Among tens of thousands of clones listed, around 81% were seen once. In regard to this clone: What it binds is not known.

Time point denoted: pretreatment peripheral blood. This clonotype was sampled from a man in his 60s with urothelial cancer. The sample was PBMCs, taken around atezolizumab (anti-PD-L1) treatment. The J gene is TRBJ2-3, the V gene TRBV27; a possible D gene is TRBD2 (6 bases). The CDR3 sequence: CASSRRLGGTDTQYF. The CDR3 region has the DNA TGTGCCAGCAGTCGGAGACTAGGAGGCACAGATACGCAGTATTTT.